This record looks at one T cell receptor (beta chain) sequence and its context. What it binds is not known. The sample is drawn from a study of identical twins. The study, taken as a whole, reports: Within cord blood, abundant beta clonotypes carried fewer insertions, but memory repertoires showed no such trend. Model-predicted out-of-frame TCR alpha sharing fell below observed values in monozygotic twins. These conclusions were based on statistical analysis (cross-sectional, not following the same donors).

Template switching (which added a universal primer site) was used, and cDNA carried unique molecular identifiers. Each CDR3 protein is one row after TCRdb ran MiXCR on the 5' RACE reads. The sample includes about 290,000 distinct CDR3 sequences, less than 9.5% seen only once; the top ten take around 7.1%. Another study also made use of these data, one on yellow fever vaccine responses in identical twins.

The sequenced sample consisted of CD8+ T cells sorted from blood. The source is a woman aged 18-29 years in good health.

For the CDR3, the DNA is TGTGCCGGATCTAGCGGGGGCATGGGGGAGCAGTTCTTC. It translates to CAGSSGGMGEQFF. The chain couples TRBV19 to TRBJ2-1, with 10 bases aligning to TRBD2. Germline V lookup: CDR1 LNHDA, CDR2 SQIVND (reference sequence). V shed 11 bases, J shed 10 bases, and the junction held 11 bases outside the gene matches. The CDR3 extends over 13 amino acids.